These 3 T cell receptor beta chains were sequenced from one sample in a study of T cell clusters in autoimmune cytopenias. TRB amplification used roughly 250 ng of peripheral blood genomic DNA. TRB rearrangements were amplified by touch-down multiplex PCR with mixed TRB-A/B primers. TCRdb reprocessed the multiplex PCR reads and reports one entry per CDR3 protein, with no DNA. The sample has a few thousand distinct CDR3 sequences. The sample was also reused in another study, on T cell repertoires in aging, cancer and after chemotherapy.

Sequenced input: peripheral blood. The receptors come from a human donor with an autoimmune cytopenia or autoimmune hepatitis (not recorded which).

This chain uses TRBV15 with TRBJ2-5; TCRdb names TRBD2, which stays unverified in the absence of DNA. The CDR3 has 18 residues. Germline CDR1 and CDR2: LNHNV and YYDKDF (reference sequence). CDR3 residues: CATSRDEGLAGIQETQYF. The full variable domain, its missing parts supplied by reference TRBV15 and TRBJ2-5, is DAMVIQNPRYQVTQFGKPVTLSCSQTLNHNVMYWYQQKSSQAPKLLFHYYDKDFNNEADTPDNFQSRRPNTSFCFLDIRSPGLGDTAMYLCATSRDEGLAGIQETQYFGPGTRLLVL.

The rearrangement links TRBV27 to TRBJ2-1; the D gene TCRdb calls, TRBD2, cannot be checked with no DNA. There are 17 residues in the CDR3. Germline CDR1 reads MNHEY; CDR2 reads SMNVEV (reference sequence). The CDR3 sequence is CASSPLAGSPRGNEQFF.

CDR3 sequence: CSVPGTVYGYTF. The chain combines TRBV29-1 with TRBJ1-2; as DNA is missing, the TRBD1 call by TCRdb cannot be tested. Germline V CDR1 and CDR2: SQVTM, ANQGSEA. This CDR3 comprises 12 residues.